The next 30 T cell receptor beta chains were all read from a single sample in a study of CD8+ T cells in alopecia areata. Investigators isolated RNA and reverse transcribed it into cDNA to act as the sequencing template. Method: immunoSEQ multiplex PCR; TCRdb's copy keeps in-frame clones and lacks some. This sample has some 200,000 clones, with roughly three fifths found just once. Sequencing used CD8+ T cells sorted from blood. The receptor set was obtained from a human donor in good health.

In DNA, the CDR3 is TGCAGCGTTTCAGCTACAGGGGGCGGCGAGCAGTACTTC. This encodes CSVSATGGGEQYF. The V call is TRBV29-1, the J call TRBJ2-7, with 9 bases identical to TRBD1. V was pared by 5 bases and J by 6 bases, with 8 bases of the junction left unmatched. There are 13 residues in the CDR3. The V gene's germline CDR1 is SQVTM and CDR2 ANQGSEA.

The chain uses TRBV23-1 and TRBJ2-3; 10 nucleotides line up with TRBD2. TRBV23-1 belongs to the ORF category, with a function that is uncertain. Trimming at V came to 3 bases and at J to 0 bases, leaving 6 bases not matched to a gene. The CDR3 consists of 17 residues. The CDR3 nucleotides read TGCGCCAGCAGTCACTGGCTAGCGGGGGCGAGCACAGATACGCAGTATTTT. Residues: CASSHWLAGASTDTQYF.

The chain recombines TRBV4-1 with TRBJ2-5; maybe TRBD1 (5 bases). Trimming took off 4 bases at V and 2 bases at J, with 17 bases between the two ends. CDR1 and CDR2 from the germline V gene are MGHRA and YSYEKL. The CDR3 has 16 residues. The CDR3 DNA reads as TGCGCCAGCAGCCTTGATCAGGGCAGGGCGCAAGAGACCCAGTACTTC. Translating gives CASSLDQGRAQETQYF.

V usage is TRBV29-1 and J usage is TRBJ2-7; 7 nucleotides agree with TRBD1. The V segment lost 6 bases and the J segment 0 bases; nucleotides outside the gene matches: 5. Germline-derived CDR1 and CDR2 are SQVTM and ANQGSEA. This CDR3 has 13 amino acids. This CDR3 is CSVPGQISYEQYF. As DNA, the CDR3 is TGCAGCGTGCCGGGACAGATCTCCTACGAGCAGTACTTC.

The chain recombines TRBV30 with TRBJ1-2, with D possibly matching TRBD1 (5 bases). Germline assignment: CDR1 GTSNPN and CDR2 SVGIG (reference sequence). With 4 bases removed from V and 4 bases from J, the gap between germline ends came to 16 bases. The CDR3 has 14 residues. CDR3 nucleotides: TGTGCCTGGACAACGGGGCCATCCGGCTATGGCTACACCTTC. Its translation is CAWTTGPSGYGYTF.

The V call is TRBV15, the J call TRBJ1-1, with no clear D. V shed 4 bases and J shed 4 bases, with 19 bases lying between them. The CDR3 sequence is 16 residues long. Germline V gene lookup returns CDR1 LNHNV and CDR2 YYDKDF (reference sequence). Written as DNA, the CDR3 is TGTGCCACCAGCACCGAAACCTTCCCCCTGGGCACTGAAGCTTTCTTT. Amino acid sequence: CATSTETFPLGTEAFF.

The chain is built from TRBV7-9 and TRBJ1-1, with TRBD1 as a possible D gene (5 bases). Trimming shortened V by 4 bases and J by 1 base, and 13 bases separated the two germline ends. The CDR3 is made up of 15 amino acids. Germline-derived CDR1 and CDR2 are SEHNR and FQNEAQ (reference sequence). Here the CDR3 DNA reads TGTGCCAGCAGCTCCCACCTTGGGGGGAACACTGAAGCTTTCTTT. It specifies CASSSHLGGNTEAFF.

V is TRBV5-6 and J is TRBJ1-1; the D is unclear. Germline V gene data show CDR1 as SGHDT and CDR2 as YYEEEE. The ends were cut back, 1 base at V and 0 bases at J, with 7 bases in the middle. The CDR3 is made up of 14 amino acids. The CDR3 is CASSLNSMNTEAFF. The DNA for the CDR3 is TGTGCCAGCAGCTTGAACAGCATGAACACTGAAGCTTTCTTT.

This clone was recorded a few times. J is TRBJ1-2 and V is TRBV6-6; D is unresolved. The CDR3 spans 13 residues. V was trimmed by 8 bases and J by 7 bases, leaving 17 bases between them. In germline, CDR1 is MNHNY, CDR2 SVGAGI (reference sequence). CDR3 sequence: CASGWAREGGYTF. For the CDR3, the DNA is TGTGCCAGCGGGTGGGCGCGGGAGGGTGGCTACACCTTC.

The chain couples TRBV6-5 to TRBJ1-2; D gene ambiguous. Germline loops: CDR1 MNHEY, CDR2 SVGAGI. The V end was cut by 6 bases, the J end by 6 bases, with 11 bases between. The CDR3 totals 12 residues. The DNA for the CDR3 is TGTGCCAGCAGGGCACAAGGACATGGCTACACCTTC. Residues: CASRAQGHGYTF.

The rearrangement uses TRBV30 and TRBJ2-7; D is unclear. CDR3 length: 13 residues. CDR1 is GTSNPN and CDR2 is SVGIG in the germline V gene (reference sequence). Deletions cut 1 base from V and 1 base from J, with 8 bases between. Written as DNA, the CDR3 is TGTGCCTGGAGTGAGGCCGTTTCCTACGAGCAGTACTTC. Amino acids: CAWSEAVSYEQYF.

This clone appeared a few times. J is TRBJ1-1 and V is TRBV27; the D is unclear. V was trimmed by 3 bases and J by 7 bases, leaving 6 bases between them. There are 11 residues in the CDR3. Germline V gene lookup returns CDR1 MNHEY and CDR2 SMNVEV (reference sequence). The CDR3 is CASSLGREAFF. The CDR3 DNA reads TGTGCCAGCAGTTTGGGTCGTGAAGCTTTCTTT.

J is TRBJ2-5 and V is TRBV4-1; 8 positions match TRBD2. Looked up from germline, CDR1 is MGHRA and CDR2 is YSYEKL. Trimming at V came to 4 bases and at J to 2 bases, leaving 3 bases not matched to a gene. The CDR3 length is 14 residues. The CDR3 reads CASSLGLAQETQYF. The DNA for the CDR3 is TGCGCCAGCAGCCTTGGACTAGCTCAAGAGACCCAGTACTTC.

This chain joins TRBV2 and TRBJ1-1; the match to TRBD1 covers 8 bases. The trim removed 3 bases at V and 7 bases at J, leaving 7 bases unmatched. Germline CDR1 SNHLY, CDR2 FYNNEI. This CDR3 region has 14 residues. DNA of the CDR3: TGTGCCAGCAGTGACCCTGCCAGGGGGCGTGAAGCTTTCTTT. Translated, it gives CASSDPARGREAFF.

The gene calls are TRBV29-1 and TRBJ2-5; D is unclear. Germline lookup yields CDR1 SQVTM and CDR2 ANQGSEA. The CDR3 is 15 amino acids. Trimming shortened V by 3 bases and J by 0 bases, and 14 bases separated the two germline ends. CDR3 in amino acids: CSVEEPRRYQETQYF. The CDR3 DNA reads TGCAGCGTTGAGGAGCCCCGGCGGTACCAAGAGACCCAGTACTTC.

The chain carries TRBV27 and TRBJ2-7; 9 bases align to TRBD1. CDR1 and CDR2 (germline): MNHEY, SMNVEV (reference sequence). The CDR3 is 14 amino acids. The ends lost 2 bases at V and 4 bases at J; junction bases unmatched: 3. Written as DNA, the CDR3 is TGTGCCAGCAGTTTACCGGGACAGGGTTACGAGCAGTACTTC. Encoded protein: CASSLPGQGYEQYF.

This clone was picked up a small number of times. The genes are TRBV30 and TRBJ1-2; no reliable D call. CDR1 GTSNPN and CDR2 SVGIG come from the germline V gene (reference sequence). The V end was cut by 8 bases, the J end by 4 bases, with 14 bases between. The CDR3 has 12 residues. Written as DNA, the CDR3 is TGTGCCCTGGAGATGGAGATCTATGGCTACACCTTC. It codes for CALEMEIYGYTF.

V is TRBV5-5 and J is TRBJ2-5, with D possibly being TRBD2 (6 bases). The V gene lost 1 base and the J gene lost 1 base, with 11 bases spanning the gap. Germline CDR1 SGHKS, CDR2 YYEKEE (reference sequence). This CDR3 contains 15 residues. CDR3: CASSLNGGPQETQYF. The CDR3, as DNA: TGTGCCAGCAGCTTGAACGGGGGACCCCAAGAGACCCAGTACTTC.

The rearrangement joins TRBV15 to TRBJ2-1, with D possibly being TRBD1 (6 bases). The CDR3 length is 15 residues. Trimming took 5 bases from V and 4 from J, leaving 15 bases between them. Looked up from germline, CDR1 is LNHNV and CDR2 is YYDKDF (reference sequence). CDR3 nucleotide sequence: TGTGCCACCAGCGGGGGCAGGGGCCCTTACAATGAGCAGTTCTTC. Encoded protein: CATSGGRGPYNEQFF. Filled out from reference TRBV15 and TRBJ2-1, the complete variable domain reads DAMVIQNPRYQVTQFGKPVTLSCSQTLNHNVMYWYQQKSSQAPKLLFHYYDKDFNNEADTPDNFQSRRPNTSFCFLDIRSPGLGDTAMYLCATSGGRGPYNEQFFGPGTRLTVL.

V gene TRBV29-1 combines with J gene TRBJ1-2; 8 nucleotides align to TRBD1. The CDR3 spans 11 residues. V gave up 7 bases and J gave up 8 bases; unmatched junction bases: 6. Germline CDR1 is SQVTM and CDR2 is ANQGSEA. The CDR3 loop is CSAKQGEGYTF. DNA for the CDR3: TGCAGCGCCAAACAGGGGGAGGGCTACACCTTC. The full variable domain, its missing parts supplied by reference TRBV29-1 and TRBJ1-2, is SAVISQKPSRDICQRGTSLTIQCQVDSQVTMMFWYRQQPGQSLTLIATANQGSEATYESGFVIDKFPISRPNLTFSTLTVSNMSPEDSSIYLCSAKQGEGYTFGSGTRLTVV.

The CDR3, as DNA: TGTGCCAGCAGCACCAGACAGCCTTCACCCCTCCACTTT. Protein sequence: CASSTRQPSPLHF. The chain couples TRBV7-9 to TRBJ1-6, with D perhaps matching TRBD1 (5 bases). Germline CDR1 and CDR2: SEHNR and FQNEAQ (reference sequence). Trimming cost V 5 bases and J 9 bases, with 11 bases left between them. CDR3 length: 13 residues.

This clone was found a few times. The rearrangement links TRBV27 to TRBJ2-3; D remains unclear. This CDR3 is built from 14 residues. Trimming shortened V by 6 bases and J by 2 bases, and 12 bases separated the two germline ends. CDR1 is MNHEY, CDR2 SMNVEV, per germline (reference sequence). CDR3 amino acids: CASSQDADTDTQYF. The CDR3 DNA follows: TGTGCCAGCAGCCAGGACGCGGACACAGATACGCAGTATTTT.

CDR3 coding DNA: TGTGCCAGCAGTATCACTGGCCGGGCAGAGACCCAGTACTTC. Encoded protein: CASSITGRAETQYF. The V gene is TRBV6-5, the J gene TRBJ2-5; D not resolved. This CDR3 is built from 14 residues. Trimming pared 5 bases from V and 4 bases from J, leaving 14 bases between. The germline V gene has CDR1 MNHEY and CDR2 SVGAGI.

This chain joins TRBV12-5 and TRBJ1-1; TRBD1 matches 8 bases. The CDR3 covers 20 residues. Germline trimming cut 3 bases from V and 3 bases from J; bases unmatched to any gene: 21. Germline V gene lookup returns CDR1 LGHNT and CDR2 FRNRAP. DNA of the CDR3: TGTGCTAGTGGTTTTTACCTGGGGCAGGGGGCTAGAAGGGAACACACTGAAGCTTTCTTT. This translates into CASGFYLGQGARREHTEAFF.

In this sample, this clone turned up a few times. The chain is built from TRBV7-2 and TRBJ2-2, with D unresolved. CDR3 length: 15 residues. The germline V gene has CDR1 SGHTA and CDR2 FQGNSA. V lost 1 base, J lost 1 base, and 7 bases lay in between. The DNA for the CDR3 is TGTGCCAGCAGCTTAGACTCGAGGAACACCGGGGAGCTGTTTTTT. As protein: CASSLDSRNTGELFF. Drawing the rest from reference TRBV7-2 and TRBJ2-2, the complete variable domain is GAGVSQSPSNKVTEKGKDVELRCDPISGHTALYWYRQSLGQGLEFLIYFQGNSAPDKSGLPSDRFSAERTGGSVSTLTIQRTQQEDSAVYLCASSLDSRNTGELFFGEGSRLTVL.

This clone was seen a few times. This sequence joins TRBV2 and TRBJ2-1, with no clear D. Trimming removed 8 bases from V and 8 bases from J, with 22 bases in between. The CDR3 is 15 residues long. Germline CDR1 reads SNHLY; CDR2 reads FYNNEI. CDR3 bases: TGTGCCAGCCGAGCTACACACGTCTCAAGAGATGAGCAGTTCTTC. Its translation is CASRATHVSRDEQFF. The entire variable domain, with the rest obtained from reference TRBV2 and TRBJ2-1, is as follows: EPEVTQTPSHQVTQMGQEVILRCVPISNHLYFYWYRQILGQKVEFLVSFYNNEISEKSEIFDDQFSVERPDGSNFTLKIRSTKLEDSAMYFCASRATHVSRDEQFFGPGTRLTVL.

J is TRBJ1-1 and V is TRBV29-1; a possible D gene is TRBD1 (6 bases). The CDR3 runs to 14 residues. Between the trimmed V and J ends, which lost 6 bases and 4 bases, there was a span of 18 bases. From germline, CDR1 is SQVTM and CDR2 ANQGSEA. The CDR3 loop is CSVDLQGSGTEAFF. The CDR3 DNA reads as TGCAGCGTGGATTTACAGGGCTCCGGCACTGAAGCTTTCTTT.

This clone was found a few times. For the CDR3, the DNA is TGTGCCAGCAGACGAGGTCGGTCCCTTGGGACTGAAGCTTTCTTT. It is translated as CASRRGRSLGTEAFF. The chain employs TRBV13 and TRBJ1-1; no reliable D call. Trimming cost V 6 bases and J 5 bases, with 19 bases left between them. Germline CDR1 is PRHDT and CDR2 is FYEKMQ (reference sequence). The CDR3 runs to 15 residues.

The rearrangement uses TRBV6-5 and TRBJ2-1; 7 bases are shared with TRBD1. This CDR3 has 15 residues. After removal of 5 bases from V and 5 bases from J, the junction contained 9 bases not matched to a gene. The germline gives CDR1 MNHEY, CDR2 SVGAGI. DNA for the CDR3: TGTGCCAGCAGTCTGGGTAGAGGGGGCCACAATGAGCAGTTCTTC. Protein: CASSLGRGGHNEQFF.

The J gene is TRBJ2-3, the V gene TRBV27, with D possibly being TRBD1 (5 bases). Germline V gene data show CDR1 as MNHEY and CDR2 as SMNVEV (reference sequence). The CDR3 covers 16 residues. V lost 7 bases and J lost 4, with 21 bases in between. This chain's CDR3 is CASTPTGLDGSDTQYF. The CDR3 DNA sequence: TGTGCCAGCACCCCTACAGGCTTGGATGGATCAGATACGCAGTATTTT.